Listed here is a single T cell receptor beta chain. The sample belongs to a study of blood T cell repertoires in COVID-19. Background on the study: In each case, the material was cDNA or gDNA derived from T cells, B-cell-depleted T cells, or PBMCs.

The CDR3 contains 14 residues. V lost 6 bases to trimming and J lost 4 bases; unmatched junction nucleotides: 2. Looked up from germline, CDR1 is MDHEN and CDR2 is SYDVKM. Clones were sequenced by immunoSEQ multiplex PCR, and TCRdb holds only the in-frame ones, with some missing. The sample has about 220,000 clones; 84% are singletons. The cohort comprised adults aged 18 to 89 years residing in approximately 22 US areas. Cohorts were based on clinical histories the participants reported. Material for sequencing was PBMCs or T cells enriched from blood (not recorded which). This clonotype was sampled from a woman in her thirties or forties who had recovered from COVID-19. The chain recombines TRBV28 with TRBJ2-6; 8 positions match TRBD2. The CDR3 DNA reads TGTGCCAGCAGAGGGACTAGAGGGGCCAACGTCCTGACTTTC. It is translated as CASRGTRGANVLTF. The entire variable domain, with the rest obtained from reference TRBV28 and TRBJ2-6, is as follows: DVKVTQSSRYLVKRTGEKVFLECVQDMDHENMFWYRQDPGLGLRLIYFSYDVKMKEKGDIPEGYSVSREKKERFSLILESASTNQTSMYLCASRGTRGANVLTFGAGSRLTVL.